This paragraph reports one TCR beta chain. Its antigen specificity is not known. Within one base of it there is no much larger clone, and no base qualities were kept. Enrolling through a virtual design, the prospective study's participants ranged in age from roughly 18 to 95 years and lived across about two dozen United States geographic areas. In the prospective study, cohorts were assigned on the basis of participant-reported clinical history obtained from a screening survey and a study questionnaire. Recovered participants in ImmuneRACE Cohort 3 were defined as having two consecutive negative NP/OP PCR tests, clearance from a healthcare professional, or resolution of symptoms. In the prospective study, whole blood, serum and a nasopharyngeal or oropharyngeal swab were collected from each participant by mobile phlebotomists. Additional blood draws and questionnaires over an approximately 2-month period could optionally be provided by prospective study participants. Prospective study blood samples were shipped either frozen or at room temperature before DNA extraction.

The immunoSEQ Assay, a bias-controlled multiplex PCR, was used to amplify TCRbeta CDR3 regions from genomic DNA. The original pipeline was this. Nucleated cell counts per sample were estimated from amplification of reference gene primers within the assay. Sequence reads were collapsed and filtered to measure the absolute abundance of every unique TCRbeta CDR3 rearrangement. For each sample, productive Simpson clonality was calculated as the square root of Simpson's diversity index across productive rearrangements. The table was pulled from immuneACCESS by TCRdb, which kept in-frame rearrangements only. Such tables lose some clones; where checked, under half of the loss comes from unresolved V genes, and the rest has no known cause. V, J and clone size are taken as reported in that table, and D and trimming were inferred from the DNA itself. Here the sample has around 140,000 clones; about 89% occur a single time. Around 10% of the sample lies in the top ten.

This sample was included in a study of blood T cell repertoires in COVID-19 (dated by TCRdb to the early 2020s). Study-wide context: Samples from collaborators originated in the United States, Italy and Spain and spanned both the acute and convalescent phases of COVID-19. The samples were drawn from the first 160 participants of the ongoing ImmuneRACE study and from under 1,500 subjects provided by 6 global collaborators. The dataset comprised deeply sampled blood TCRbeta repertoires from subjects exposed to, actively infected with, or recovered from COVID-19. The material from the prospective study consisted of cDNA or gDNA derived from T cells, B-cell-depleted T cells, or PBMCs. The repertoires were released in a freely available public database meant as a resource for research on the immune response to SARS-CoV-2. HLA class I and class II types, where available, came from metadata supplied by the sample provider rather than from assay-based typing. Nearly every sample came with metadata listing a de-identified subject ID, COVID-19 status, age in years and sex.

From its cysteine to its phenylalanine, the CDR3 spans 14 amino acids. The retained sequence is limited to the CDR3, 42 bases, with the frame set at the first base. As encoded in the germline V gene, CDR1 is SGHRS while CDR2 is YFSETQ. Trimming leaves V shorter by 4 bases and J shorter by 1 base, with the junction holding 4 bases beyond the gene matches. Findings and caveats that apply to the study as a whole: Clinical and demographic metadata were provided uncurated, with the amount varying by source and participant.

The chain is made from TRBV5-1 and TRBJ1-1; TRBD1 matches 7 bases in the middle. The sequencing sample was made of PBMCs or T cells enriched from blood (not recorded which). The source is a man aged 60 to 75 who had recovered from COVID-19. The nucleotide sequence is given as TGCGCCAGCAGCCCGGGACAGCGGAACACTGAAGCTTTCTTT. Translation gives CASSPGQRNTEAFF.